The source of this T cell receptor beta chain is a study of tumor-infiltrating lymphocytes in glioblastoma multiforme. Study-wide findings and caveats: RNA-based TCR sequencing may distort clone frequencies, since cells carry unequal TCR transcript numbers. Functional subtype sorting of these T cells was not performed.

TCR beta libraries were built from RNA through three nested multiplex PCR rounds using modified ARM-PCR. These TCRB libraries lack any described unique molecular identifiers. From the multiplex PCR reads, TCRdb called clonotypes with MiXCR, one entry per CDR3 protein. The sample lists about 32,000 distinct CDR3 sequences; approximately 66% were seen once. This clonotype was recorded at least ten times. Its antigen is undetermined. The CDR3 has 13 residues. Germline CDR1 reads SQVTM; CDR2 reads ANQGSEA. V lost 5 bases to trimming and J lost 2 bases; unmatched junction nucleotides: 5. The sequence derives from a male donor with glioblastoma. This sequence joins TRBV29-1 and TRBJ2-5; the match to TRBD1 covers 7 bases. Sequenced: brain tumor tissue. This chain's CDR3 is CSVRETGQETQYF. The CDR3 bases are TGCAGCGTTCGCGAGACAGGGCAAGAGACCCAGTACTTC.